A single sample gave rise to the 26 T cell receptor beta chains below, sequenced in a study of T-cell memory formation after mild COVID-19. TCRdb reanalysed the 5' RACE reads using MiXCR and keeps one entry per CDR3 protein. The sample contains about 360,000 distinct CDR3 sequences, roughly an eighth of which appear only once. Sample: PBMCs or a T cell subset sorted from them (not recorded which). The source of these receptors is a man younger than 35 who had mild COVID-19 (a few samples of this study predate the infection). Cell type and time point are not known.

The chain carries TRBV6-1 and TRBJ1-2; D may be TRBD1 (6 bases). Germline loops: CDR1 MNHNS, CDR2 SASEGT. The CDR3 is 15 residues long. Between the trimmed V and J ends, which lost 8 bases and 4 bases, there was a span of 20 bases. The DNA for the CDR3 is TGTGCCAGCCTCCGGGTGGGGACACAAGGCTATGGCTACACCTTC. The encoded protein is CASLRVGTQGYGYTF.

A few counts support this clonotype. The chain recombines TRBV19 with TRBJ1-3; TRBD1 matches at 8 bases. CDR1 is LNHDA, CDR2 SQIVND, per germline (reference sequence). After removal of 5 bases from V and 3 bases from J, the junction contained 3 bases not matched to a gene. The CDR3 loop spans 14 amino acids. CDR3: CASSLGTGGNTIYF. In DNA form, the CDR3 reads TGTGCCAGTAGTCTTGGGACAGGTGGAAACACCATATATTTT. Drawing the rest from reference TRBV19 and TRBJ1-3, the complete variable domain is DGGITQSPKYLFRKEGQNVTLSCEQNLNHDAMYWYRQDPGQGLRLIYYSQIVNDFQKGDIAEGYSVSREKKESFPLTVTSAQKNPTAFYLCASSLGTGGNTIYFGEGSWLTVV.

V and J are TRBV7-8 and TRBJ1-2; D is possibly TRBD1 (6 bases). Germline V CDR1 and CDR2: SGHVS, FQNEAQ. The V end was cut by 5 bases, the J end by 4 bases, with 14 bases between. The CDR3 totals 14 residues. This chain's CDR3 is CASSIDRPLYGYTF. The CDR3, as DNA: TGTGCCAGCAGCATAGACAGGCCCCTCTATGGCTACACCTTC.

The rearrangement links TRBV9 to TRBJ1-1; the D gene is possibly TRBD1 (6 bases). V was cut by 3 bases and J by 3 bases, with 9 bases left in between. Germline lookup yields CDR1 SGDLS and CDR2 YYNGEE. The CDR3 contains 13 residues. The CDR3 DNA reads TGTGCCAGCAGCGAGGACAGTTACACTGAAGCTTTCTTT. Its translation: CASSEDSYTEAFF.

The V and J genes are TRBV20-1 and TRBJ1-1; maybe TRBD1 (5 bases). The length of the CDR3 is 13 residues. Between the trimmed V and J ends, which lost 1 base and 5 bases, there was a span of 11 bases. Germline V gives CDR1 DFQATT, CDR2 SNEGSKA (reference sequence). CDR3 sequence reads: CSARGREETEAFF. In nucleotides, the CDR3 is TGCAGTGCTAGAGGCAGGGAAGAGACTGAAGCTTTCTTT.

The gene calls are TRBV12-3 or TRBV12-4 and TRBJ1-1, with unresolved D. The V and J ends lost 2 bases and 6 bases respectively, with 16 bases between them. The CDR3 has 15 residues. Here the CDR3 reads CASSLRQPNSAEAFF. CDR3 nucleotide sequence: TGTGCCAGCAGTTTAAGGCAGCCAAATTCGGCTGAAGCTTTCTTT.

Only a few counts were recorded for this clonotype. This rearrangement joins TRBV3-1 to TRBJ1-5; D gene unclear. Germline CDR1 reads LGHDT; CDR2 reads YNNKEL (reference sequence). Trimming pared 0 bases from V and 0 bases from J, leaving 9 bases between. The CDR3 totals 16 residues. The CDR3 sequence is CASSQDFQISNQPQHF. The CDR3 nucleotides read TGTGCCAGCAGCCAAGATTTCCAGATTAGCAATCAGCCCCAGCATTTT.

This clonotype showed up just a few times. The chain recombines TRBV4-3 with TRBJ1-5; no firm D call. Trimming shortened V by 0 bases and J by 6 bases, and 9 bases separated the two germline ends. The CDR3 covers 14 residues. Germline CDR1 LGHNA, CDR2 YSLEER. Here the CDR3 reads CASSQERFGQPQHF. The CDR3 DNA reads TGCGCCAGCAGCCAAGAACGATTCGGTCAGCCCCAGCATTTT.

V usage is TRBV7-9 and J usage is TRBJ2-3, with 8 nucleotides matching TRBD2. Germline CDR1 SEHNR, CDR2 FQNEAQ (reference sequence). The V segment lost 1 base and the J segment 4 bases; nucleotides outside the gene matches: 10. This CDR3 comprises 17 residues. CDR3 sequence: CASSLVGLAGAPDTQYF. The CDR3 nucleotides are TGTGCCAGCAGCTTAGTGGGGCTAGCGGGTGCCCCAGATACGCAGTATTTT.

This chain joins TRBV6-5 and TRBJ1-2, with D perhaps TRBD1 (6 bases). Germline loops: CDR1 MNHEY, CDR2 SVGAGI. V gave up 6 bases and J gave up 10 bases, with 18 bases separating them. The CDR3 sequence is 13 residues long. DNA for the CDR3: TGTGCCAGCAGCCCTCAAGGGACACAGGCCTACACCTTC. Protein product: CASSPQGTQAYTF.

This chain joins TRBV7-9 and TRBJ2-5; D unresolved. The CDR3 is 12 amino acids. The germline gives CDR1 SEHNR, CDR2 FQNEAQ (reference sequence). The ends were cut back, 5 bases at V and 5 bases at J, with 9 bases in the middle. The CDR3 bases are TGTGCCAGCAGCGACTCCAGGGAGACCCAGTACTTC. It yields the protein CASSDSRETQYF.

This chain links TRBV7-2 with TRBJ1-6, with a possible D match to TRBD1 (5 bases). Germline V gives CDR1 SGHTA, CDR2 FQGNSA. Trimming stripped 6 bases from V and 8 bases from J, with 17 bases between. This CDR3 contains 15 residues. CDR3 protein: CASSYRGGEDSPLHF. CDR3 nucleotides: TGTGCCAGCAGTTACCGGGGAGGGGAGGATTCACCCCTCCACTTT.

This chain joins TRBV5-1 and TRBJ1-2, with 7 bases lining up with TRBD1. Unmatched junction bases numbered 5, after V lost 4 bases and J lost 5 bases. The V gene's germline CDR1 is SGHRS and CDR2 YFSETQ. This CDR3 comprises 13 residues. CDR3 DNA: TGCGCCAGCAGCGCAGGGGGTATTTATGGCTACACCTTC. The encoded protein is CASSAGGIYGYTF.

This clonotype was counted many times. This chain joins TRBV19 and TRBJ2-2; D is ambiguous. The germline V gene encodes CDR1 LNHDA and CDR2 SQIVND (reference sequence). The CDR3 spans 15 residues. With 7 bases removed from V and 2 bases from J, the gap between germline ends came to 14 bases. The CDR3 DNA reads as TGTGCCAGTATGGCCCTAGGCGTTAACACCGGGGAGCTGTTTTTT. Residues: CASMALGVNTGELFF.

The sample holds a few counts of this clonotype. One junction end disagrees with the germline gene, perhaps due to a read error. The rearrangement uses TRBV20-1 and TRBJ2-5, with D uncertain. The CDR3 runs to 11 residues. Germline-derived CDR1 and CDR2 are DFQATT and SNEGSKA (reference sequence). The CDR3 reads CSAQNQETQYF. The CDR3 DNA sequence: TGCAGTGCTCAGAACCAGGAGACCCAGTACTTC.

This clonotype was seen a handful of times. This sequence joins TRBV24-1 and TRBJ2-7, with D maybe TRBD2 (6 bases). In germline, CDR1 is KGHDR, CDR2 SFDVKD. Trimming shortened V by 4 bases and J by 0 bases, and 9 bases separated the two germline ends. The CDR3 has 14 residues. The CDR3 coding sequence is TGTGCCACCAGTGAGGAGGGTAGCTCCTACGAGCAGTACTTC. It specifies CATSEEGSSYEQYF.

This chain joins TRBV4-1 and TRBJ2-2, with 10 bases lining up with TRBD2. There are 17 residues in the CDR3. CDR1 and CDR2 (germline): MGHRA, YSYEKL. The V gene end was trimmed by 0 bases and the J gene end by 7 bases; junction bases not matched to a gene: 8. This CDR3 reads CASSQEWSGGANGELFF. As DNA, the CDR3 is TGCGCCAGCAGCCAAGAATGGAGCGGGGGGGCTAACGGGGAGCTGTTTTTT.

This clonotype has more than one count but fewer than ten. The chain is built from TRBV5-5 and TRBJ2-5; D is unresolved. CDR1 SGHKS and CDR2 YYEKEE come from the germline V gene (reference sequence). The germline V and J ends were trimmed by 2 bases and 3 bases, with 14 bases remaining between them. The CDR3 is 15 residues long. The CDR3 here is CASSFREQSEETQYF. CDR3 nucleotide sequence: TGTGCCAGCAGCTTCAGAGAACAGTCCGAAGAGACCCAGTACTTC.

This chain connects TRBV9 to TRBJ2-1, with unresolved D. CDR1 is SGDLS and CDR2 is YYNGEE in the germline V gene. This CDR3 is built from 13 residues. V lost 0 bases to trimming and J lost 1 base, with 2 bases between them. The CDR3 coding sequence is TGTGCCAGCAGCGTAGAATCCTACAATGAGCAGTTCTTC. Translation: CASSVESYNEQFF. Full variable domain (outside the CDR3, taken from reference TRBV9 and TRBJ2-1): DSGVTQTPKHLITATGQRVTLRCSPRSGDLSVYWYQQSLDQGLQFLIQYYNGEERAKGNILERFSAQQFPDLHSELNLSSLELGDSALYFCASSVESYNEQFFGPGTRLTVL.

This clonotype was detected a few times. The J gene is TRBJ1-1, the V gene TRBV6-5; possible D gene TRBD1, 5 bases. Trimming removed 5 bases at V and 4 bases at J, with 17 bases between. CDR3 length: 15 residues. Germline loops: CDR1 MNHEY, CDR2 SVGAGI. Here the CDR3 reads CASSNPGTAGTEAFF. The CDR3 region has the DNA TGTGCCAGCAGTAACCCCGGGACGGCTGGCACTGAAGCTTTCTTT.

This clonotype was detected only a few times. The gene calls are TRBV2 and TRBJ1-2; unclear D gene. CDR3 length: 12 residues. The V gene lost 8 bases and the J gene lost 4 bases, with 11 bases spanning the gap. The germline V gene has CDR1 SNHLY and CDR2 FYNNEI. CDR3 bases: TGTGCCAGCGGCGAAGAGGGCTATGGCTACACCTTC. This gives the protein CASGEEGYGYTF.

V gene TRBV20-1 combines with J gene TRBJ2-3; D assignment may be TRBD1 or TRBD2 (5 bases each). This CDR3 comprises 14 residues. V gave up 6 bases and J gave up 0 bases, with 13 bases separating them. Germline V gene data show CDR1 as DFQATT and CDR2 as SNEGSKA (reference sequence). CDR3 nucleotide sequence: TGCAGTGCCCGGCCGGGACCTAGCACAGATACGCAGTATTTT. As protein: CSARPGPSTDTQYF.

There are a few counts of this clonotype. The gene calls are TRBV18 and TRBJ1-2, with 7 nucleotides matching TRBD1. The CDR3 extends over 13 amino acids. V lost 3 bases and J lost 8; bases outside the gene matches: 6. Germline assignment: CDR1 KGHSH and CDR2 LQKENI. This chain's CDR3 is CASSPDRTGGYTF. CDR3 DNA sequence: TGTGCCAGCTCACCGGACAGGACAGGAGGCTACACCTTC.

This clonotype was counted a few times. J is TRBJ1-6 and V is TRBV6-5, with 7 bases identical to TRBD1. The CDR3 length is 15 residues. CDR1 is MNHEY and CDR2 is SVGAGI in the germline V gene. J gave up 7 bases and V 6 bases, and 9 bases lay outside the gene matches. Here the CDR3 DNA reads TGTGCCAGCAGCCCCGGGACAGCAAGAAATTCACCCCTCCACTTT. Residues: CASSPGTARNSPLHF.

This clonotype showed up many times. The V call is TRBV27, the J call TRBJ2-1, with D possibly TRBD1 on 5 matching bases. The CDR3 is 12 amino acids. Germline CDR1 and CDR2: MNHEY and SMNVEV (reference sequence). V was pared by 8 bases and J by 7 bases, with 12 bases between. The CDR3 DNA reads TGTGCCAGCGCCCAGGGTCGTAATGAGCAGTTCTTC. It codes for CASAQGRNEQFF.

CDR3 protein: CASSVVDEGETEAFF. The CDR3 DNA reads as TGTGCCAGCAGCGTAGTCGACGAGGGGGAGACTGAAGCTTTCTTT. This sequence joins TRBV9 and TRBJ1-1, with a tentative D call TRBD1 (6 bases). The V gene's germline CDR1 is SGDLS and CDR2 YYNGEE. The CDR3 loop spans 15 amino acids. V was cut by 0 bases and J by 5 bases, with 14 bases left in between.